This is a list of T cell receptor beta chains from one sample in a study of metastatic and nonmetastatic thyroid tumors. MiXCR reprocessed the PCR reads for TCRdb. The sample holds 3,000 to 4,000 clones, just over 35% seen once. Sequencing used adjacent normal tissue. The source of these receptors is a female donor with papillary thyroid cancer or a benign thyroid nodule (not recorded which). Some clones in this sample may be carry-over from other donors' samples. CDR3s include the opening cysteine and the closing phenylalanine or tryptophan. D genes are given only for firm matches. Rows give clone size only sometimes, using once, few, many, or a class for an expanded clone.

D: TRBD2
size: NA
V: TRBV28
J: TRBJ2-1
CDR3: CASSLGLAGGRGWDNEQFF
DNA: TGTGCCAGCAGTTTAGGACTAGCGGGAGGGAGAGGTTGGGACAATGAGCAGTTCTTC

D: TRBD2
size: medium-sized
V: TRBV5-6
J: TRBJ2-7
CDR3: CASSTPPKGLGQNEQYF
DNA: TGTGCCAGCAGCACCCCCCCCAAGGGACTAGGCCAGAACGAGCAGTACTTC

D: TRBD1
size: large
V: TRBV27
J: TRBJ2-5
CDR3: CASREGTGRTQYF
DNA: TGTGCCAGCAGGGAGGGGACAGGCCGGACCCAGTACTTC

D: NA
size: NA
V: TRBV6-5
J: TRBJ1-1
CDR3: CASSTEYRANTEAFF
DNA: TGTGCCAGCAGTACTGAATACAGGGCGAACACTGAAGCTTTCTTT

D: NA
size: few
V: TRBV6-2/TRBV6-3
J: TRBJ1-6
CDR3: CASSYTDFSLWSPLHF
DNA: TGTGCCAGCAGTTACACGGACTTCAGTCTGTGGTCACCCCTCCACTTT

D: TRBD2
size: few
V: TRBV6-2/TRBV6-3
J: TRBJ2-7
CDR3: CASSYSTSGSSYEQYF
DNA: TGTGCCAGCAGTTACTCGACTAGCGGAAGCTCCTACGAGCAGTACTTC

D: NA
size: NA
V: TRBV7-3
J: TRBJ1-2
CDR3: CASSLTGTNYGYTF
DNA: TGTGCCAGCAGCTTAACGGGGACTAACTATGGCTACACCTTC

D: TRBD2
size: NA
V: TRBV20-1
J: TRBJ2-7
CDR3: CSAGGLAGYEQYF
DNA: TGCAGTGCCGGAGGACTAGCGGGGTACGAGCAGTACTTC

D: TRBD2
size: NA
V: TRBV5-1
J: TRBJ2-1
CDR3: CASSSTSLYNEQFF
DNA: TGCGCCAGCAGCTCGACTAGCCTTTACAATGAGCAGTTCTTC

D: TRBD2
size: few
V: TRBV12-3/TRBV12-4
J: TRBJ2-4
CDR3: CASSLLWGGVKNIQYF
DNA: TGTGCCAGCAGTTTACTATGGGGGGGGGTCAAAAACATTCAGTACTTC

D: NA
size: few
V: TRBV12-3/TRBV12-4
J: TRBJ2-3
CDR3: CASSLGLSSTDTQYF
DNA: TGTGCCAGCAGTTTGGGACTCAGCTCAACAGATACGCAGTATTTT

D: NA
size: large
V: TRBV19
J: TRBJ2-1
CDR3: CASSNGYNEQFF
DNA: TGTGCCAGTAGTAACGGCTACAATGAGCAGTTCTTC

D: TRBD2
size: NA
V: TRBV6-1
J: TRBJ2-7
CDR3: CASKGSGGPYEQYF
DNA: TGCGCCAGCAAGGGTTCGGGAGGGCCCTACGAGCAGTACTTC

D: TRBD2
size: few
V: TRBV9
J: TRBJ2-1
CDR3: CARAGCYNEQFF
DNA: TGTGCCAGAGCGGGATGTTACAATGAGCAGTTCTTC

D: TRBD2
size: NA
V: TRBV27
J: TRBJ2-1
CDR3: CASSPLGGGRTSGYNEQFF
DNA: TGTGCCAGCAGTCCTTTAGGTGGTGGTAGGACTAGCGGCTACAATGAGCAGTTCTTC

D: TRBD2
size: NA
V: TRBV11-2
J: TRBJ2-3
CDR3: CASSLGLAFPDTQYF
DNA: TGTGCCAGCAGCTTGGGACTAGCGTTCCCAGATACGCAGTATTTT

D: NA
size: NA
V: TRBV20-1
J: TRBJ2-7
CDR3: CSAPSEVSYEQYF
DNA: TGCAGTGCTCCTTCCGAAGTTTCCTACGAGCAGTACTTC

D: NA
size: few
V: TRBV6-1
J: TRBJ2-1
CDR3: CASGYGRSYNEQFF
DNA: TGTGCCAGCGGGTACGGACGGTCCTACAATGAGCAGTTCTTC

D: NA
size: few
V: TRBV28
J: TRBJ1-5
CDR3: CASSLVFGAFNQPQHF
DNA: TGTGCCAGCAGTTTAGTTTTCGGAGCCTTCAATCAGCCCCAGCATTTT

D: TRBD2
size: few
V: TRBV6-1
J: TRBJ2-7
CDR3: CASRGGGREQYF
DNA: TGTGCCAGCAGGGGCGGGGGGCGCGAGCAGTACTTC

D: NA
size: few
V: TRBV7-2
J: TRBJ2-1
CDR3: CASSLAGYEQFF
DNA: TGTGCCAGCAGCTTAGCGGGGTATGAGCAGTTCTTC

D: NA
size: NA
V: TRBV5-5
J: TRBJ2-7
CDR3: CASSLKGYYEQYF
DNA: TGTGCCAGCAGCTTGAAGGGCTACTACGAGCAGTACTTC

D: NA
size: NA
V: TRBV7-3
J: TRBJ1-1
CDR3: CASSLTAGTEAFF
DNA: TGTGCCAGCAGCTTAACAGCGGGCACTGAAGCTTTCTTT

D: TRBD2
size: NA
V: TRBV6-1
J: TRBJ2-1
CDR3: CASSDLAGAASYNEQFF
DNA: TGTGCCAGCAGTGACCTAGCGGGGGCCGCCTCCTACAATGAGCAGTTCTTC

D: NA
size: few
V: TRBV15
J: TRBJ2-7
CDR3: CATSRDRAGEQYF
DNA: TGTGCCACCAGCAGAGACAGGGCAGGGGAGCAGTACTTC

D: NA
size: few
V: TRBV9
J: TRBJ1-6
CDR3: CASSVDPGNSPLHF
DNA: TGTGCCAGCAGCGTAGATCCGGGAAATTCACCCCTCCACTTT

D: NA
size: NA
V: TRBV20-1
J: TRBJ1-1
CDR3: CSAAGFRAGTEAFF
DNA: TGCAGTGCTGCAGGATTCAGAGCCGGCACTGAAGCTTTCTTT

D: NA
size: NA
V: TRBV28
J: TRBJ2-2
CDR3: CASSLSGVTLTGDLFF
DNA: TGTGCCAGCAGTTTATCGGGGGTAACCCTCACCGGCGATCTTTTTTTT

D: NA
size: few
V: TRBV27
J: TRBJ2-7
CDR3: CASKKGFGVFREQYF
DNA: TGTGCCAGCAAAAAGGGTTTCGGGGTGTTCCGCGAGCAGTACTTC

D: NA
size: few
V: TRBV19
J: TRBJ2-1
CDR3: CASSIARGYGEQFF
DNA: TGTGCCAGTAGTATCGCCAGGGGATACGGTGAGCAGTTCTTC

D: NA
size: few
V: TRBV6-1
J: TRBJ2-3
CDR3: CASSEGGGASTDTQYF
DNA: TGTGCCAGCAGTGAAGGAGGCGGTGCTAGCACAGATACGCAGTATTTT

D: TRBD2
size: NA
V: TRBV6-4
J: TRBJ2-3
CDR3: CASSDSDLAGFTDTQYF
DNA: TGTGCCAGCAGTGACTCAGACCTAGCGGGTTTCACAGATACGCAGTATTTT

D: NA
size: NA
V: TRBV6-1
J: TRBJ2-2
CDR3: CASSERGGGDTGELFF
DNA: TGTGCCAGCAGTGAGAGAGGAGGGGGAGACACCGGGGAGCTGTTTTTT

D: TRBD2
size: large
V: TRBV7-2
J: TRBJ2-1
CDR3: CASSLLPGTSAYNEQFF
DNA: TGTGCCAGCAGCTTATTACCCGGGACTAGCGCCTACAATGAGCAGTTCTTC

D: TRBD2
size: few
V: TRBV28
J: TRBJ2-3
CDR3: CASRLRLAADTQYF
DNA: TGTGCCAGCAGATTACGACTAGCCGCAGATACGCAGTATTTT

D: TRBD1
size: NA
V: TRBV20-1
J: TRBJ1-5
CDR3: CSATIPGQISNQPQHF
DNA: TGCAGTGCCACCATACCGGGACAGATTAGCAATCAGCCCCAGCATTTT

D: TRBD2
size: few
V: TRBV28
J: TRBJ2-1
CDR3: CASSWGGSGSDEQFF
DNA: TGTGCCAGCAGTTGGGGGGGTAGCGGGAGCGATGAGCAGTTCTTC

D: NA
size: NA
V: TRBV18
J: TRBJ1-1
CDR3: CASSQSFQNTEAFF
DNA: TGTGCCAGCTCCCAATCTTTCCAGAACACTGAAGCTTTCTTT

D: TRBD2
size: large
V: TRBV30
J: TRBJ2-1
CDR3: CALGVGLAAYNEQFF
DNA: TGTGCCTTAGGAGTAGGGCTAGCGGCCTACAATGAGCAGTTCTTC

D: NA
size: NA
V: TRBV9
J: TRBJ2-2
CDR3: CASHPTTQHRRSGELFF
DNA: TGTGCCAGCCACCCCACCACCCAGCACAGAAGGTCCGGGGAGCTATTTTTT

D: TRBD2
size: few
V: TRBV12-3/TRBV12-4
J: TRBJ2-3
CDR3: CASKDSGSGDTQYF
DNA: TGTGCCAGCAAAGATAGCGGGAGTGGGGATACGCAGTATTTT

D: TRBD1
size: NA
V: TRBV6-5
J: TRBJ1-1
CDR3: CASSYVLGTGRLGVEAFF
DNA: TGTGCCAGCAGTTACGTCTTGGGGACAGGGCGGCTTGGTGTTGAAGCTTTCTTT

D: NA
size: once
V: TRBV30
J: TRBJ1-1
CDR3: CAWNRANTEAFF
DNA: TGTGCCTGGAACAGGGCGAACACTGAAGCTTTCTTT

D: NA
size: NA
V: TRBV30
J: TRBJ1-3
CDR3: CAWEGNSGNTIYF
DNA: TGTGCCTGGGAAGGGAACTCTGGAAACACCATATATTTT

D: TRBD1
size: NA
V: TRBV20-1
J: TRBJ1-5
CDR3: CIASDREVDDPQHF
DNA: TGCATTGCTAGCGACAGGGAAGTAGATGACCCCCAGCATTTT

D: NA
size: NA
V: TRBV19
J: TRBJ2-1
CDR3: CASRTDSSSYNEQFF
DNA: TGTGCCAGTAGAACGGACTCCAGCTCCTACAATGAGCAGTTCTTC